This T cell receptor (beta chain) is drawn from a study of immune characterization of retroperitoneal liposarcoma. MiXCR, applied by TCRdb to the PCR reads, yields one record per CDR3 protein. The data show about 8,000 distinct CDR3 sequences, roughly 45% seen once. By proportion, this clonotype is medium-sized. After removal of 6 bases from V and 6 bases from J, the junction contained 7 bases not matched to a gene. Looked up from germline, CDR1 is MNHNS and CDR2 is SASEGT. This CDR3 region has 16 residues. The sequence was obtained from a male donor with retroperitoneal liposarcoma. This chain joins TRBV6-1 and TRBJ2-3; 15 nucleotides agree with TRBD2. Specimen: tumor tissue. This CDR3 is CASRAGLAGGLDTQYF. The CDR3 nucleotides read TGTGCCAGCAGGGCCGGACTAGCGGGGGGGCTGGATACGCAGTATTTT.